This section outlines one TCR beta chain sequence together with its context. The antigen is unknown. The second PCR ran roughly 6 to 11 cycles with a sample-barcoded 5' primer and J-beta primers. TCRdb re-analysed the 5' RACE reads in MiXCR, keeping a single row per CDR3 protein. The repertoire consists of hundreds of thousands of distinct CDR3 sequences, with around 48% occurring once and the leading ten covering roughly 34%. The sample belongs to a study of blood T cells in healthy people across ages. The donors, healthy Caucasians from Russia, were aged about 6 to 95. Study results and caveats: PBMCs that were unsorted prevented a conclusive naive versus antigen-experienced comparison.

There are 13 residues in the CDR3. From germline, CDR1 is SEHNR and CDR2 FQNEAQ (reference sequence). With 6 bases removed from V and 8 bases from J, the gap between germline ends came to 13 bases. V and J are TRBV7-9 and TRBJ1-4; possibly TRBD1 for D (6 bases). Sequenced material: blood. The origin of this receptor is an older woman in good health. The CDR3 bases are TGTGCCAGCAGACAGGGAATAGACGAAAAACTGTTTTTT. Translated: CASRQGIDEKLFF.